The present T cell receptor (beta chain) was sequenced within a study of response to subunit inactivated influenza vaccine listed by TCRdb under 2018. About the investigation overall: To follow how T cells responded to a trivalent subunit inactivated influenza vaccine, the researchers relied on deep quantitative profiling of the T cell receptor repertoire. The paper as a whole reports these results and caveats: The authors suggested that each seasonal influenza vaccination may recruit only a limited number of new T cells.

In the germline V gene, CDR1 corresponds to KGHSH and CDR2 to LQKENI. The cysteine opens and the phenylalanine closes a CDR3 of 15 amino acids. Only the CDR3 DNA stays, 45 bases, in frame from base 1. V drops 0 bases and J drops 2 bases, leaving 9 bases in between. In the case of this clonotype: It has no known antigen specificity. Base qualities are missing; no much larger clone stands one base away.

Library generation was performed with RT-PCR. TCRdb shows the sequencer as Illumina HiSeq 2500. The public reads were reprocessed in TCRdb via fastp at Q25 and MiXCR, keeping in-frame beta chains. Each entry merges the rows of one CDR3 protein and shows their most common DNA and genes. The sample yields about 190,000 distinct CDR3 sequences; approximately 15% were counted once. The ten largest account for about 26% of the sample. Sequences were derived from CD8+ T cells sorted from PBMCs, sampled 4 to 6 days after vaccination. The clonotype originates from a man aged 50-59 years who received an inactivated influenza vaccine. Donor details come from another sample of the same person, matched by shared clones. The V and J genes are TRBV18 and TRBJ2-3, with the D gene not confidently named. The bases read TGTGCCAGCTCACCACCGGGAACATCCACAGATACGCAGTATTTT. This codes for CASSPPGTSTDTQYF.